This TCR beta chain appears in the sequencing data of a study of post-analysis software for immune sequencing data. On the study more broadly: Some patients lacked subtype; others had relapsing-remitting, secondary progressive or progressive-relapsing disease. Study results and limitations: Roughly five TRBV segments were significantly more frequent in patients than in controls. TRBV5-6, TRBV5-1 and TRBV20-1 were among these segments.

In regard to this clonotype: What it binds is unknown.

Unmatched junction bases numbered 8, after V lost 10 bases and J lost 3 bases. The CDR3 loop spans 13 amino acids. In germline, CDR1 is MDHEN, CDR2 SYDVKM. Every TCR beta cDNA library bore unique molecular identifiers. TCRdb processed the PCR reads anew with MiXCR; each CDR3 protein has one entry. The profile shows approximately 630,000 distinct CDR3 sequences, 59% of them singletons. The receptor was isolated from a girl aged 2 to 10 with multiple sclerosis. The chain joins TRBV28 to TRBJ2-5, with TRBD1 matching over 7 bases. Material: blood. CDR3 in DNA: TGTGCCACCACCCAGGGGACAGAAGAGACCCAGTACTTC. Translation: CATTQGTEETQYF. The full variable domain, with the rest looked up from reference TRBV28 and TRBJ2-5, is DVKVTQSSRYLVKRTGEKVFLECVQDMDHENMFWYRQDPGLGLRLIYFSYDVKMKEKGDIPEGYSVSREKKERFSLILESASTNQTSMYLCATTQGTEETQYFGPGTRLLVL.